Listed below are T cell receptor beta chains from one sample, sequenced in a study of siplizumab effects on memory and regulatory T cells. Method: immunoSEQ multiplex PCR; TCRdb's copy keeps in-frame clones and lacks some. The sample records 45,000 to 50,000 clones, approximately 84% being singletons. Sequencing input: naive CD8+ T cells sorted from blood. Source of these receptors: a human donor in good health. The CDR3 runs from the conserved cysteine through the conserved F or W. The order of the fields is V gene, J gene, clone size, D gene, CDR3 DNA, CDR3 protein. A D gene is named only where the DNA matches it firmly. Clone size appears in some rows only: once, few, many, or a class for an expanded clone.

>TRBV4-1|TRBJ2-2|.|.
TGCGCCAGCAGCCAAGAAAGGGTGCCCGGGGAGCTGTTTTTT
CASSQERVPGELFF
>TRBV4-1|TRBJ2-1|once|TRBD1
TGCGCCAGCAGCCAACACGGACAGGGGGCAATATCCCCCTACAATGAGCAGTTCTTC
CASSQHGQGAISPYNEQFF
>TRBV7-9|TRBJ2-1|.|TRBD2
TGTGCCAGCAGCCCAGGGGGACTAGCGTATGGGAGCTCCTACAATGAGCAGTTCTTC
CASSPGGLAYGSSYNEQFF
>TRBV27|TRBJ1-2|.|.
TGTGCCAGCAGTTTGGACGGTAACTATGGCTACACCTTC
CASSLDGNYGYTF
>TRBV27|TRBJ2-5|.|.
TGTGCCAGCAGCATAGGCGGGTCCCCGTTGGGGACCCAGTACTTC
CASSIGGSPLGTQYF
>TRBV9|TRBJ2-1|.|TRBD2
TGTGCCAGCAGCGTAGGGGCGGGGGAGACGTTCTTC
CASSVGAGETFF
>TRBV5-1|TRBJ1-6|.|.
TGCGCCAGCAGCGTCACAGGGAGCTTTTCCTATAATTCACCCCTCCACTTT
CASSVTGSFSYNSPLHF
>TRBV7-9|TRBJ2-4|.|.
TGTGCCAGCAGCTTAGCAGGGGGTGGGAAAAACATTCAGTACTTC
CASSLAGGGKNIQYF
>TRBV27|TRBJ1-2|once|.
TGTGCCAGCAGTTTATCTATGGGGCCGACACCCTATGGCTACACCTTC
CASSLSMGPTPYGYTF
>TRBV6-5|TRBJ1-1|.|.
TGTGCCAGCAGGGCGGGCGTGAACACTGAAGCTTTCTTT
CASRAGVNTEAFF
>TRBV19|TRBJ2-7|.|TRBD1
TGTGCCAGTGCCCCGGGACAGGGCTACGAGCAGTACTTC
CASAPGQGYEQYF